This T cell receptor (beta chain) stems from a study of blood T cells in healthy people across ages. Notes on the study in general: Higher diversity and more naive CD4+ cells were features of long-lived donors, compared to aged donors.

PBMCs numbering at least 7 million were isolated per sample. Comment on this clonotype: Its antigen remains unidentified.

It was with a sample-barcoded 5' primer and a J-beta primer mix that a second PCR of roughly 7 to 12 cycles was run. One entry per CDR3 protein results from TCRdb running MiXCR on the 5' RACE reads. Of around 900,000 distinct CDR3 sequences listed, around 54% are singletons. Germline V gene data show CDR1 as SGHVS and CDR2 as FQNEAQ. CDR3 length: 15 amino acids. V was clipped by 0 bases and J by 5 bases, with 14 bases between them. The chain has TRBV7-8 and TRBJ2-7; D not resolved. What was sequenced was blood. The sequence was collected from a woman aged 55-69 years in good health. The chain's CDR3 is CASSLASGSVNEQYF. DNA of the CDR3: TGTGCCAGCAGCTTAGCCTCCGGGTCTGTCAACGAGCAGTACTTC. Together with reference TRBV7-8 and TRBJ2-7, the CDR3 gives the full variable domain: GAGVSQSPRYKVAKRGQDVALRCDPISGHVSLFWYQQALGQGPEFLTYFQNEAQLDKSGLPSDRFFAERPEGSVSTLKIQRTQQEDSAVYLCASSLASGSVNEQYFGPGTRLTVT.